The rows below give T cell receptor beta chains drawn from one sample of a study of beta chain features in type 1 diabetes. The method was immunoSEQ multiplex PCR; TCRdb's version includes in-frame clones alone and lacks a portion of them. Among under 300,000 clones listed, around 22% were seen once. The sequencing input was naive CD4+ T cells from blood. Every receptor here comes from a woman younger than 45 with type 1 diabetes. Both conserved end residues are part of each CDR3.

j_gene: TRBJ1-4; len: 13; v_gene: TRBV29-1; CDR3aa: CSALTGGGEKLFF
j_gene: TRBJ1-5; len: 12; v_gene: TRBV30; CDR3aa: CAADISNQPQHF
j_gene: TRBJ1-2; len: 13; v_gene: TRBV28; CDR3aa: CASSLVRGTGYTF
j_gene: TRBJ2-7; len: 15; v_gene: TRBV14; CDR3aa: CASSPITGGSYEQYF
j_gene: TRBJ2-3; len: 15; v_gene: TRBV29-1; CDR3aa: CSVEEGSGSTDTQYF
j_gene: TRBJ2-7; len: 13; v_gene: TRBV7-9; CDR3aa: CASSLTSGYEQYF
j_gene: TRBJ1-4; len: 16; v_gene: TRBV18; CDR3aa: CASSPFAGQENEKLFF
j_gene: TRBJ1-5; len: 15; v_gene: TRBV27; CDR3aa: CASSLSRDSYQPQHF
j_gene: TRBJ2-1; len: 18; v_gene: TRBV9; CDR3aa: CASSGSVGPSGTYNEQFF
j_gene: TRBJ2-2; len: 14; v_gene: TRBV11-2; CDR3aa: CASSWSENTGELFF
j_gene: TRBJ1-5; len: 14; v_gene: TRBV2; CDR3aa: CASRRDSWGQPQHF
j_gene: TRBJ2-5; len: 12; v_gene: TRBV29-1; CDR3aa: CSVTDRAETQYF
j_gene: TRBJ1-2; len: 13; v_gene: TRBV19; CDR3aa: CATGHPLNYGYTF
j_gene: TRBJ2-3; len: 16; v_gene: TRBV9; CDR3aa: CASSVGVSDSTDTQYF
j_gene: TRBJ1-2; len: 16; v_gene: TRBV2; CDR3aa: CASVGQGAEANYGYTF
j_gene: TRBJ1-1; len: 11; v_gene: TRBV29-1; CDR3aa: CSVLLSTEAFF
j_gene: TRBJ2-1; len: 15; v_gene: TRBV30; CDR3aa: CAWSGGLGIGNEQFF
j_gene: TRBJ1-5; len: 14; v_gene: TRBV29-1; CDR3aa: CSVARGPGNQPQHF
j_gene: TRBJ1-1; len: 16; v_gene: TRBV18; CDR3aa: CASSPNYRATVTEAFF
j_gene: TRBJ2-1; len: 15; v_gene: TRBV5-1; CDR3aa: CASSLSLAGNNEQFF
j_gene: TRBJ1-4; len: 12; v_gene: TRBV2; CDR3aa: CARQGVDEKLFF
j_gene: TRBJ2-1; len: 13; v_gene: TRBV29-1; CDR3aa: CSVAGRAHNEQFF
j_gene: TRBJ2-1; len: 13; v_gene: TRBV18; CDR3aa: CASSPLSGNEQFF
j_gene: TRBJ1-5; len: 15; v_gene: TRBV4-1; CDR3aa: CASSQLGTVNQPQHF
j_gene: TRBJ2-2; len: 14; v_gene: TRBV11-2; CDR3aa: CASSISGSTGELFF
j_gene: TRBJ1-1; len: 11; v_gene: TRBV29-1; CDR3aa: CSGQGKAEAFF
j_gene: TRBJ1-2; len: 14; v_gene: TRBV11-1; CDR3aa: CASSPRTEIYGYTF
j_gene: TRBJ2-1; len: 14; v_gene: TRBV5-4; CDR3aa: CASSPGLAFNEQFF
j_gene: TRBJ2-3; len: 15; v_gene: TRBV29-1; CDR3aa: CSVDSSGRSTDTQYF
j_gene: TRBJ2-5; len: 12; v_gene: TRBV7-8; CDR3aa: CASSFGEKTQYF
j_gene: TRBJ2-1; len: 15; v_gene: TRBV27; CDR3aa: CASSLVLAVQNEQFF
j_gene: TRBJ1-2; len: 12; v_gene: TRBV15; CDR3aa: CATSAYNYGYTF
j_gene: TRBJ2-3; len: 15; v_gene: TRBV27; CDR3aa: CASSPQLTGADTQYF
j_gene: TRBJ1-2; len: 14; v_gene: TRBV10-3; CDR3aa: CAISGTGQNYGYTF
j_gene: TRBJ2-3; len: 14; v_gene: TRBV5-1; CDR3aa: CASTLAGGTDTQYF
j_gene: TRBJ2-6; len: 18; v_gene: TRBV7-6; CDR3aa: CASSPGIARGSGANVLTF
j_gene: TRBJ1-4; len: 15; v_gene: TRBV15; CDR3aa: CATSRAGQVNEKLFF
j_gene: TRBJ2-7; len: 13; v_gene: TRBV25-1; CDR3aa: CASRLAGGYEQYF
j_gene: TRBJ2-3; len: 16; v_gene: TRBV28; CDR3aa: CASSLFPQRDKDTQYF
j_gene: TRBJ1-5; len: 15; v_gene: TRBV19; CDR3aa: CASSIVAMGNQPQHF
j_gene: TRBJ1-1; len: 13; v_gene: TRBV9; CDR3aa: CASSTRANTEAFF
j_gene: TRBJ2-5; len: 15; v_gene: TRBV7-9; CDR3aa: CASSPGTHPGETQYF
j_gene: TRBJ1-1; len: 11; v_gene: TRBV20-1; CDR3aa: CGRQGNTEAFF
j_gene: TRBJ2-7; len: 12; v_gene: TRBV28; CDR3aa: CASSPPGYEQYF
j_gene: TRBJ2-1; len: 15; v_gene: TRBV7-2; CDR3aa: CASSPTTPDQDEQFF
j_gene: TRBJ2-1; len: 14; v_gene: TRBV4-1; CDR3aa: CASSQARSQPEQFF
j_gene: TRBJ1-5; len: 17; v_gene: TRBV4-2; CDR3aa: CASRRTGESRSNQPQHF
j_gene: TRBJ1-2; len: 14; v_gene: TRBV27; CDR3aa: CASSTQGRGYGYTF
j_gene: TRBJ2-1; len: 15; v_gene: TRBV9; CDR3aa: CASSVEWRELDEQFF
j_gene: TRBJ2-1; len: 16; v_gene: TRBV2; CDR3aa: CASRPLAGGTYNEQFF
j_gene: TRBJ2-1; len: 13; v_gene: TRBV28; CDR3aa: CALQGTGGNEQFF
j_gene: TRBJ2-5; len: 14; v_gene: TRBV4-1; CDR3aa: CASSQRTGGETQYF
j_gene: TRBJ2-1; len: 12; v_gene: TRBV11-1; CDR3aa: CASSLGPSQEFF
j_gene: TRBJ2-7; len: 13; v_gene: TRBV2; CDR3aa: CASSGQDGYEQYF
j_gene: TRBJ2-7; len: 15; v_gene: TRBV21-1; CDR3aa: CASSTGGVFSYEQYF
j_gene: TRBJ2-5; len: 14; v_gene: TRBV19; CDR3aa: CASSLQGAGETQYF
j_gene: TRBJ1-1; len: 13; v_gene: TRBV30; CDR3aa: CAWSVRAGTEAFF
j_gene: TRBJ1-1; len: 12; v_gene: TRBV14; CDR3aa: CASSPSGTEAFF
j_gene: TRBJ2-7; len: 16; v_gene: TRBV23-1; CDR3aa: CASSQSRPEASYEQYF